The rows below give T cell receptor beta chains drawn from one sample of a study of shared clonotypes between healthy human individuals. Repertoires were generated with immunoSEQ multiplex PCR, while TCRdb's copy carries only in-frame clones and drops some. Of 1,400,000 or so clones in the sample, 98% are singletons; the top ten hold 0.36%. Sequencing used naive CD4+ T cells sorted from blood. All receptors derive from a man aged 30-40 years in good health. Each CDR3 is given with its conserved first and last residue. Fields, in order: CDR3 DNA, CDR3 protein, CDR3 length, V gene, D gene, clone size, J gene. The D gene is left open where the match is weak. Clone size, where shown, is once, few, many, or a class for clones that have expanded.

TGTGCCAGCAGTTTACCGAGAGGTGGGGTTTACAATGAGCAGTTCTTC	CASSLPRGGVYNEQFF	16	TRBV28	NA	NA	TRBJ2-1
TGTGCCAGCTCACCGGGACAGGGCCCCTACGAGCAGTACTTC	CASSPGQGPYEQYF	14	TRBV18	TRBD1	NA	TRBJ2-7
TGTGCCAGCTCACCACGGGACCAGGGGAAATGGAGCTACGAGCAGTACTTC	CASSPRDQGKWSYEQYF	17	TRBV18	NA	NA	TRBJ2-7
TGTGCCAGCAGTGAATTAGGATGGGCTGAAGCTTTCTTT	CASSELGWAEAFF	13	TRBV6-1	NA	NA	TRBJ1-1
TGCGCCAGCAGCTCCAGGGTAAACACTGAAGCTTTCTTT	CASSSRVNTEAFF	13	TRBV5-1	NA	NA	TRBJ1-1
TGTGCCAGCAGTTTACGGGGGCCGGGGGAGCTGTTTTTT	CASSLRGPGELFF	13	TRBV27	NA	NA	TRBJ2-2
TGTGCCAGCAGCCCTGGCGGGCCCCTTTGGGAGCAGTACTTC	CASSPGGPLWEQYF	14	TRBV6-1	NA	NA	TRBJ2-7
TGTGCCAGCAGCCCCCGGGACAGGGGGCCATTTAGCTCCTACAATGAGCAGTTCTTC	CASSPRDRGPFSSYNEQFF	19	TRBV7-6	TRBD1	NA	TRBJ2-1
TGTGCCAGCAGTCGGACCCCGATCGCGAACACCGGGGAGCTGTTTTTT	CASSRTPIANTGELFF	16	TRBV5-5	NA	NA	TRBJ2-2
TGCGCCAGCAGCCCGCAGGGGGCGCGCTACGAGCAGTACTTC	CASSPQGARYEQYF	14	TRBV5-1	TRBD1	NA	TRBJ2-7
TGTGCCAGCAGCACCCAGGAAGGGGTTGGGGCTTTCTTT	CASSTQEGVGAFF	13	TRBV7-2	NA	NA	TRBJ1-1
TGTGCCATCAGTGAACAGGGGGCTACCACTGAAGCTTTCTTT	CAISEQGATTEAFF	14	TRBV10-3	TRBD1	NA	TRBJ1-1
TGCGCCAGCATGGGACTGAATTCCCTTTTTGATACGCAGTATTTT	CASMGLNSLFDTQYF	15	TRBV5-1	NA	NA	TRBJ2-3
TGTGCCAGCAGCTCCGGACTAGCGGGGCTTGGGGAGCAGTACTTC	CASSSGLAGLGEQYF	15	TRBV7-2	TRBD2	NA	TRBJ2-7
TGTGCCAGCACCACTTCCGCCAGGGTAAGGGCCTACGAGCAGTACTTC	CASTTSARVRAYEQYF	16	TRBV5-6	NA	NA	TRBJ2-7
TGCGCCAGCAGCCCGAGATGGAATGAGCAGTTCTTC	CASSPRWNEQFF	12	TRBV4-1	NA	once	TRBJ2-1
TGCGCCAGCAGCTTAAGGGACACCGGGGAGCTGTTTTTT	CASSLRDTGELFF	13	TRBV5-1	NA	NA	TRBJ2-2
TGTGCCAGCAGTTACGGGGGGGCAGGGGCCCAGTACTTC	CASSYGGAGAQYF	13	TRBV6-5	NA	NA	TRBJ2-5
TGCGCCAGCAGCCCATTGCCATTTCAGCCCCAGCATTTT	CASSPLPFQPQHF	13	TRBV4-1	NA	NA	TRBJ1-5